A selection of T cell receptor beta chains follows, all from one sample in a study of identical twins. MiXCR, applied by TCRdb to the 5' RACE reads, yields one record per CDR3 protein. Of 200,000 to 250,000 distinct CDR3 sequences listed, roughly 7% are singletons. The same sample was also used in a study of yellow fever vaccine responses in identical twins.

Material for sequencing was memory (CD45RO+) T cells sorted from blood. The receptors were sampled from a woman younger than 35 in good health. CDR3s include the opening cysteine and the closing phenylalanine or tryptophan. The order of the fields is clone size, D gene, V gene, J gene, CDR3 DNA, CDR3 protein. A D gene is named only where the DNA matches it firmly. Expanded clones get a size class; other rows say once, few or many, or leave the size out.

clone size: many
D gene: .
V gene: TRBV12-3/TRBV12-4
J gene: TRBJ1-2
CDR3 DNA: TGTGCCAGCAGTCCCCTTCCGACAGCTACCTATGGCTACACCTTC
CDR3 protein: CASSPLPTATYGYTF

clone size: many
D gene: TRBD1
V gene: TRBV5-1
J gene: TRBJ2-4
CDR3 DNA: TGCGCCAGCAGCCTGGGGACAGGGCCGGAGAACATTCAGTACTTC
CDR3 protein: CASSLGTGPENIQYF

clone size: .
D gene: TRBD1
V gene: TRBV2
J gene: TRBJ2-7
CDR3 DNA: TGTGCCAGCCTAAGACAGGGCGCATACGAGCAGTACTTC
CDR3 protein: CASLRQGAYEQYF

clone size: .
D gene: .
V gene: TRBV20-1
J gene: TRBJ1-1
CDR3 DNA: TGCAGTGCTAGGCCTGGCTGGGACACTGAAGCTTTCTTT
CDR3 protein: CSARPGWDTEAFF

clone size: .
D gene: .
V gene: TRBV20-1
J gene: TRBJ1-3
CDR3 DNA: TGCAGTGCTAGAGAGGACGAGATCTCTGGAAACACCATATATTTT
CDR3 protein: CSAREDEISGNTIYF

clone size: few
D gene: TRBD1
V gene: TRBV11-2
J gene: TRBJ2-2
CDR3 DNA: TGTGCCAGCAGTCCACCGGGGACAGGGAACACCGGGGAGCTGTTTTTT
CDR3 protein: CASSPPGTGNTGELFF

clone size: few
D gene: .
V gene: TRBV5-1
J gene: TRBJ2-1
CDR3 DNA: TGCGCCAGCAGCACGGGACTCGCTAACAATGAGCAGTTCTTC
CDR3 protein: CASSTGLANNEQFF

clone size: .
D gene: .
V gene: TRBV20-1
J gene: TRBJ2-7
CDR3 DNA: TGCAGTGCCCTAGGGGAGCGCGAGCAGTACTTC
CDR3 protein: CSALGEREQYF

clone size: .
D gene: TRBD1
V gene: TRBV9
J gene: TRBJ2-3
CDR3 DNA: TGTGCCAGCAGCGTAGGTTTGAGGGGGCAAGCAGATACGCAGTATTTT
CDR3 protein: CASSVGLRGQADTQYF

clone size: .
D gene: .
V gene: TRBV7-9
J gene: TRBJ2-5
CDR3 DNA: TGTGCCAGTGCCCAGGGCAGCCAAGAGACCCAGTACTTC
CDR3 protein: CASAQGSQETQYF

clone size: many
D gene: .
V gene: TRBV4-2
J gene: TRBJ2-5
CDR3 DNA: TGTGCCAGCAGCCAAGTAGTGGGAGAGACCCAGTACTTC
CDR3 protein: CASSQVVGETQYF

clone size: many
D gene: .
V gene: TRBV4-1
J gene: TRBJ1-1
CDR3 DNA: TGCGCCAGCAGCCAATATTCGTCGTTGAACACTGAAGCTTTCTTT
CDR3 protein: CASSQYSSLNTEAFF

clone size: .
D gene: .
V gene: TRBV7-3
J gene: TRBJ2-1
CDR3 DNA: TGTGCCAGCAGCCCCTTTGGCGGGGTACCCGGGAATGAGCAGTTCTTC
CDR3 protein: CASSPFGGVPGNEQFF

clone size: many
D gene: .
V gene: TRBV27
J gene: TRBJ2-7
CDR3 DNA: TGTGCCAGCAGTTCCCTCGGGTCGAACTCCTACGAGCAGTACTTC
CDR3 protein: CASSSLGSNSYEQYF

clone size: few
D gene: TRBD1
V gene: TRBV7-3
J gene: TRBJ1-1
CDR3 DNA: TGTGCCAGCAGCTTAAATTCCCCTGGGACAGGGGCCACTGAAGCTTTCTTT
CDR3 protein: CASSLNSPGTGATEAFF

clone size: few
D gene: TRBD1
V gene: TRBV20-1
J gene: TRBJ1-6
CDR3 DNA: TGCAGTGCTCTTGACAGGGGCGGTTCACCCCTCCACTTT
CDR3 protein: CSALDRGGSPLHF

clone size: many
D gene: .
V gene: TRBV12-3/TRBV12-4
J gene: TRBJ2-7
CDR3 DNA: TGTGCCAGCAGTGGGGCCTCCTACGAGCAGTACTTC
CDR3 protein: CASSGASYEQYF

clone size: few
D gene: TRBD2
V gene: TRBV28
J gene: TRBJ2-1
CDR3 DNA: TGTGCCAGCAGACGAAGCGGGAATGGGTACAATGAGCAGTTCTTC
CDR3 protein: CASRRSGNGYNEQFF

clone size: few
D gene: TRBD1
V gene: TRBV12-3/TRBV12-4
J gene: TRBJ2-7
CDR3 DNA: TGTGCCAGCAGACCCGGGACAGGTCGAGGAGAGGAGCAGTACTTC
CDR3 protein: CASRPGTGRGEEQYF

clone size: many
D gene: .
V gene: TRBV7-8
J gene: TRBJ1-3
CDR3 DNA: TGTGCCAGCAGCTTAGCGGGTCGAGACTCTGGAAACACCATATATTTT
CDR3 protein: CASSLAGRDSGNTIYF

clone size: .
D gene: TRBD1
V gene: TRBV6-1
J gene: TRBJ1-2
CDR3 DNA: TGTGCCAGCAGGGGACAGGGGGCTAACTATGGCTACACCTTC
CDR3 protein: CASRGQGANYGYTF

clone size: many
D gene: .
V gene: TRBV12-3/TRBV12-4
J gene: TRBJ2-2
CDR3 DNA: TGTGCCAGCAGTTCGGACTCTCCCGGAGAGCTGTTTTTT
CDR3 protein: CASSSDSPGELFF

clone size: many
D gene: TRBD2
V gene: TRBV10-3
J gene: TRBJ2-3
CDR3 DNA: TGTGCCATCAGGAGGGAGGGCAGCACAGATACGCAGTATTTT
CDR3 protein: CAIRREGSTDTQYF

clone size: medium-sized
D gene: TRBD2
V gene: TRBV6-5
J gene: TRBJ2-1
CDR3 DNA: TGTGCCAGCAGTTACTCTGGCCTAGCGGGACGCTCCTACAATGAGCAGTTCTTC
CDR3 protein: CASSYSGLAGRSYNEQFF

clone size: many
D gene: .
V gene: TRBV20-1
J gene: TRBJ2-1
CDR3 DNA: TGCAGTGCTAGCGGGATTTACTCCTACAATGAGCAGTTCTTC
CDR3 protein: CSASGIYSYNEQFF

clone size: many
D gene: .
V gene: TRBV20-1
J gene: TRBJ1-2
CDR3 DNA: TGCAGTGCTAGAAGCCAGGATGGCTATGGCTACACCTTC
CDR3 protein: CSARSQDGYGYTF

clone size: few
D gene: .
V gene: TRBV5-1
J gene: TRBJ1-1
CDR3 DNA: TGCGCCAGCAGCTCGCCAACTGGGACGAACACTGAAGCTTTCTTT
CDR3 protein: CASSSPTGTNTEAFF

clone size: .
D gene: TRBD2
V gene: TRBV12-3/TRBV12-4
J gene: TRBJ2-1
CDR3 DNA: TGTGCCAGCTGTTCAGGACTAGCGGGAGGGCTGGGAAACTACAATGAGCAGTTCTTC
CDR3 protein: CASCSGLAGGLGNYNEQFF

clone size: many
D gene: TRBD1
V gene: TRBV11-1
J gene: TRBJ1-5
CDR3 DNA: TGTGCCAGCAGCTCTGGGTTGTACAGGGGTGACGGCAATCAGCCCCAGCATTTT
CDR3 protein: CASSSGLYRGDGNQPQHF

clone size: .
D gene: TRBD2
V gene: TRBV7-7
J gene: TRBJ2-5
CDR3 DNA: TGTGCCAGCAGCCTCAGCGGGGGGAAGACCCAGTACTTC
CDR3 protein: CASSLSGGKTQYF

clone size: .
D gene: .
V gene: TRBV7-6
J gene: TRBJ2-2
CDR3 DNA: TGTGCCAGCAGCTTAGCGGACAGCGCGAACACCGGGGAGCTGTTTTTT
CDR3 protein: CASSLADSANTGELFF

clone size: many
D gene: .
V gene: TRBV24-1
J gene: TRBJ2-5
CDR3 DNA: TGTGCCACCAGTGATCCCCAGGCCGGGTCCAACAGACAGACCCAGTACTTC
CDR3 protein: CATSDPQAGSNRQTQYF

clone size: many
D gene: TRBD2
V gene: TRBV5-6
J gene: TRBJ2-3
CDR3 DNA: TGTGCCAGCAGCTTAGGACTAGCGGGGATCACAGATACGCAGTATTTT
CDR3 protein: CASSLGLAGITDTQYF

clone size: many
D gene: .
V gene: TRBV2
J gene: TRBJ2-1
CDR3 DNA: TGTGCCAGCAGTGAATATTGGGGGAGCTCCTACAATGAGCAGTTCTTC
CDR3 protein: CASSEYWGSSYNEQFF

clone size: many
D gene: .
V gene: TRBV29-1
J gene: TRBJ2-5
CDR3 DNA: TGCAGCGTTGGGGGGGCTAGCGGCCAAGAGACCCAGTACTTC
CDR3 protein: CSVGGASGQETQYF

clone size: many
D gene: TRBD2
V gene: TRBV5-6
J gene: TRBJ2-3
CDR3 DNA: TGTGCCAGCAGCCCCCCAAGTGGTGTAGCGGGAGGGAAGGATACGCAGTATTTT
CDR3 protein: CASSPPSGVAGGKDTQYF

clone size: few
D gene: .
V gene: TRBV20-1
J gene: TRBJ2-1
CDR3 DNA: TGCAGTGGTCCTACTAGCTCCTACAATGAGCAGTTCTTC
CDR3 protein: CSGPTSSYNEQFF

clone size: .
D gene: TRBD2
V gene: TRBV5-5
J gene: TRBJ2-7
CDR3 DNA: TGTGCCAGCAGTCGGACTAGCGGATATGAATACGAGCAGTACTTC
CDR3 protein: CASSRTSGYEYEQYF

clone size: once
D gene: .
V gene: TRBV3-1
J gene: TRBJ2-7
CDR3 DNA: TGTGCCACCTGCCAAGAGTTAGATGGGGCGTCGTCCTACGAGCAGTACTTC
CDR3 protein: CATCQELDGASSYEQYF

clone size: many
D gene: .
V gene: TRBV27
J gene: TRBJ2-3
CDR3 DNA: TGTGCCAGCAGTCGAAGACAGCACCCCACAGATACGCAGTATTTT
CDR3 protein: CASSRRQHPTDTQYF

clone size: .
D gene: .
V gene: TRBV11-2
J gene: TRBJ2-5
CDR3 DNA: TGTGCCAGCAGACCAACAGTGGGAGAGACCCAGTACTTC
CDR3 protein: CASRPTVGETQYF

clone size: few
D gene: .
V gene: TRBV9
J gene: TRBJ2-6
CDR3 DNA: TGTGCCAGCAGCGCCAGGGCTGGGGCCAACGTCCTGACTTTC
CDR3 protein: CASSARAGANVLTF

clone size: few
D gene: .
V gene: TRBV4-1
J gene: TRBJ2-1
CDR3 DNA: TGCGCCAGCATCGGACAGAAACAAGGGGGTGAGCAGTTCTTC
CDR3 protein: CASIGQKQGGEQFF

clone size: few
D gene: .
V gene: TRBV2
J gene: TRBJ2-1
CDR3 DNA: TGTGCCACCTCCCGTGGGGCTAGCCGTGGTGAGCAGTTCTTC
CDR3 protein: CATSRGASRGEQFF

clone size: few
D gene: .
V gene: TRBV7-9
J gene: TRBJ2-3
CDR3 DNA: TGTGCCAGCAGCATCGCTACTAGCACAGATACGCAGTATTTT
CDR3 protein: CASSIATSTDTQYF

clone size: .
D gene: TRBD2
V gene: TRBV10-3
J gene: TRBJ2-5
CDR3 DNA: TGTGCCATCAGTGAGTCGCGGGCTAGCGGGAGGGCCGGCCAAGAGACCCAGTACTTC
CDR3 protein: CAISESRASGRAGQETQYF

clone size: few
D gene: .
V gene: TRBV20-1
J gene: TRBJ2-5
CDR3 DNA: TGCAGTGGTGGAGGATACGAAGAGACCCAGTACTTC
CDR3 protein: CSGGGYEETQYF

clone size: once
D gene: .
V gene: TRBV6-2/TRBV6-3
J gene: TRBJ1-1
CDR3 DNA: TGTGCCAGCAGTTACGTGAGTGGGGGGTTGGAGTACACTGAAGCTTTCTTT
CDR3 protein: CASSYVSGGLEYTEAFF

clone size: few
D gene: .
V gene: TRBV2
J gene: TRBJ2-7
CDR3 DNA: TGTGCCAGCAGTGGTGGTATAGCGGACTCCTACGAGCAGTACTTC
CDR3 protein: CASSGGIADSYEQYF

clone size: .
D gene: .
V gene: TRBV10-1
J gene: TRBJ2-3
CDR3 DNA: TGCGCCAGCAGTGACTGGGGGCACCAATCTCCAGATACGCAGTATTTT
CDR3 protein: CASSDWGHQSPDTQYF

clone size: many
D gene: .
V gene: TRBV28
J gene: TRBJ1-1
CDR3 DNA: TGTGCCAGCAGTTTATCACCAGGGGCTTCGATGAACACTGAAGCTTTCTTT
CDR3 protein: CASSLSPGASMNTEAFF

clone size: few
D gene: .
V gene: TRBV10-3
J gene: TRBJ1-1
CDR3 DNA: TGTGCCATCAGTCGGGGGTCGCAGGCTGAAGCTTTCTTT
CDR3 protein: CAISRGSQAEAFF